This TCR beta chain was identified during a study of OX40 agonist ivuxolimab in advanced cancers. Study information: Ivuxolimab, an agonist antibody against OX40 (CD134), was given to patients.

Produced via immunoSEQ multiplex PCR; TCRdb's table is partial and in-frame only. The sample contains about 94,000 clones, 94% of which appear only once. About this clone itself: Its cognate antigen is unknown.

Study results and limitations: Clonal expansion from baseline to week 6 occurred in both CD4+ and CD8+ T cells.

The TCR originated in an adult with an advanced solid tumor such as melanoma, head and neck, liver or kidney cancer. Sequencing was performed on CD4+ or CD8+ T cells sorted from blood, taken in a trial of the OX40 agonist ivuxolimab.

CDR3 in amino acids: CASSSAGTTKETQYF. In DNA, the CDR3 is TGTGCCAGCAGTTCAGCCGGGACGACCAAGGAAACCCAGTACTTC. The rearrangement uses TRBV28 and TRBJ2-5; tentatively, D is TRBD1 or TRBD2 (5 bases each). The germline V gene encodes CDR1 MDHEN and CDR2 SYDVKM. The V and J ends lost 4 bases and 8 bases respectively, with 20 bases between them. The CDR3 consists of 15 residues. Looking up the rest from reference TRBV28 and TRBJ2-5 gives the full variable domain: DVKVTQSSRYLVKRTGEKVFLECVQDMDHENMFWYRQDPGLGLRLIYFSYDVKMKEKGDIPEGYSVSREKKERFSLILESASTNQTSMYLCASSSAGTTKETQYFGPGTRLLVL.